What follows are 7 T cell receptor beta chains derived from one specimen sequenced in a study of molecular identifiers for immune sequencing clone quantification (dated by TCRdb to 2016 to 2019). Libraries were prepared through PCR. Sequencing instrument: NextSeq 500. In TCRdb, the public reads were trimmed at Q25 with fastp and aligned with MiXCR, with productive beta chains retained. Every entry covers one CDR3 protein and lists the most common genes and DNA from its rows. The sample has 400,000 to 600,000 distinct CDR3 sequences on record, under 30% of them singletons. Around 0.78% of the sample is in the top ten clones. Material for sequencing was naive CD8+ T cells from blood, with Jurkat cell RNA spiked in. The cell subset or site label for this specimen denotes: FACS-sorted CD8+CD4-CCR7+CD45RA+ naive T cells. These receptors were collected from a human donor in good health. Some libraries in this study had Jurkat cell RNA spiked in.

Comment on this clonotype: This sequence may be a read error, since a much larger clone differs from it by one base. The chain carries TRBV7-9 and TRBJ2-2; D tentatively fits TRBD1 or TRBD2 (6 bases each). The CDR3 loop spans 18 amino acids. Germline loops: CDR1 SEHNR, CDR2 FQNEAQ (reference sequence). The CDR3 DNA sequence: TGTGCCAGCAGCTTCCCCTCCGCCGGGGGCCCGAACACCGGGGAGCTGTTGTTT. As protein: CASSFPSAGGPNTGELLF.

This chain joins TRBV7-6 and TRBJ1-1; D ambiguous. The CDR3 totals 13 residues. Deletions cut 5 bases from V and 7 bases from J, with 14 bases between. Per germline, CDR1 SGHVS and CDR2 FNYEAQ. This CDR3 reads CASSPPRVFEAFF. As DNA, the CDR3 is TGTGCCAGCAGCCCCCCCCGCGTTTTTGAAGCTTTCTTT.

The chain combines TRBV7-3 with TRBJ1-2; D unresolved. With 2 bases removed from V and 0 bases from J, the gap between germline ends came to 13 bases. CDR3 length: 16 amino acids. CDR1 and CDR2 (germline): SGHTA, FQGTGA. In DNA form, the CDR3 reads TGTGCCAGCAGCTTATACCCCACGTCGGCTAACTATGGCTACACCTTC. Its translation is CASSLYPTSANYGYTF. Based on the CDR3 plus reference TRBV7-3 and TRBJ1-2, the full variable domain is GAGVSQTPSNKVTEKGKYVELRCDPISGHTALYWYRQSLGQGPEFLIYFQGTGAADDSGLPNDRFFAVRPEGSVSTLKIQRTERGDSAVYLCASSLYPTSANYGYTFGSGTRLTVV.

The table lists this clonotype with a few counts. J is TRBJ2-1 and V is TRBV12-5; 10 bases agree with TRBD2. This CDR3 spans 11 amino acids. Germline assignment: CDR1 LGHNT and CDR2 FRNRAP. The V and J ends lost 6 bases and 14 bases, in that order; junction bases with no gene match: 4. CDR3 nucleotides: TGTGCTAGTGGAGAGGGACTAGCGAAGTTCTTC. It translates to CASGEGLAKFF.

This clonotype was observed at least ten times. The CDR3 loop is CATRSLEGTIYF. In DNA form, the CDR3 reads TGTGCCACCAGGAGTCTGGAAGGCACCATATATTTT. The chain combines TRBV15 with TRBJ1-3; D is uncertain. The CDR3 is made up of 12 amino acids. The V gene lost 6 bases and the J gene lost 9 bases, with 12 bases spanning the gap. Germline CDR1 and CDR2: LNHNV and YYDKDF (reference sequence).

The V and J genes are TRBV28 and TRBJ1-1, with D unclear. The germline V gene encodes CDR1 MDHEN and CDR2 SYDVKM. Trimming took off 5 bases at V and 3 bases at J, with 13 bases between the two ends. This CDR3 has 14 amino acids. The CDR3 DNA reads TGTGCCAGCAGTCCTAGGTTTATGGACACTGAAGCTTTCTTT. Amino acids: CASSPRFMDTEAFF.

The chain is built from TRBV28 and TRBJ1-4, with D perhaps matching TRBD1 (6 bases). Germline assignment: CDR1 MDHEN and CDR2 SYDVKM. This CDR3 contains 14 residues. The V end was cut by 6 bases, the J end by 4 bases, with 12 bases between. The CDR3 here is CASSDTGINEKLFF. CDR3 bases: TGTGCCAGCAGCGATACAGGGATTAATGAAAAACTGTTTTTT.